The TCR beta chain described here comes from a study of blood T cells in healthy people across ages. Per the germline V gene, CDR1 is SEHNR and CDR2 is FQNEAQ (reference sequence). The ends were cut back, 2 bases at V and 2 bases at J, with 13 bases in the middle. This CDR3 contains 16 residues. For every donor, a draw yielded around 10 milliliters of peripheral blood. Primed by a sample-barcoded 5' primer and a J-beta primer mix, a second PCR proceeded for 7 to 11 cycles. TCRdb used MiXCR to reprocess the 5' RACE reads, holding one entry per CDR3 protein. The data show about 320,000 distinct CDR3 sequences, roughly 27% seen once. This clonotype was seen more than once but under ten times.

The sample comprised blood. This rearrangement joins TRBV7-9 to TRBJ2-1; no definite D call. The receptor's source is a woman between 65 and 79 years old in good health. CDR3 in amino acids: CASSLFFDVAYNEQFF. The CDR3 DNA is TGTGCCAGCAGCTTATTTTTCGACGTGGCCTACAATGAGCAGTTCTTC. The entire variable domain, with the rest obtained from reference TRBV7-9 and TRBJ2-1, is as follows: DTGVSQNPRHKITKRGQNVTFRCDPISEHNRLYWYRQTLGQGPEFLTYFQNEAQLEKSRLLSDRFSAERPKGSFSTLEIQRTEQGDSAMYLCASSLFFDVAYNEQFFGPGTRLTVL.